One sample yielded the 28 T cell receptor beta chains listed below, sequenced in a study of T cells expressing NK-cell markers. TCRdb reprocessed the 5' RACE reads and reports one entry per CDR3 protein, with no DNA. The sample data list about 180,000 distinct CDR3 sequences. The sample comprised blood T cells: a sorted CD56 or NKG2C T cell subset, CD4+ or CD8+ T cells, or bulk PBMC T cells (not recorded which). These receptors originate from a woman aged 18-70 years in good health.

V usage is TRBV7-9 and J usage is TRBJ1-5; there is no DNA to check the TCRdb D call of TRBD1. The CDR3 sequence is 13 residues long. The germline V gene has CDR1 SEHNR and CDR2 FQNEAQ (reference sequence). The CDR3 reads CASSRDTNQPQHF.

Here the CDR3 reads CASSSTGGADTQYF. The chain employs TRBV7-3 and TRBJ2-3; TCRdb calls TRBD1, which cannot be checked without DNA. Germline assignment: CDR1 SGHTA and CDR2 FQGTGA. The CDR3 is 14 amino acids.

The V gene is TRBV7-3, the J gene TRBJ2-2. CDR1 SGHTA and CDR2 FQGTGA come from the germline V gene. The CDR3 has 12 residues. The CDR3 sequence is CASSSRTGELFF.

The chain combines TRBV2 with TRBJ1-1; there is no DNA to check the TCRdb D call of TRBD1. Germline-derived CDR1 and CDR2 are SNHLY and FYNNEI. The CDR3 covers 13 residues. The CDR3 region is CASIEQGNTEAFF.

The chain links TRBV6-5 to TRBJ2-3; TCRdb outputs TRBD2, but without DNA this stays unchecked. CDR1 MNHEY and CDR2 SVGAGI come from the germline V gene. CDR3 size: 18 residues. CDR3 residues: CASSYSQLAGGPTDTQYF.

The chain employs TRBV14 and TRBJ2-5; the TRBD1 assignment by TCRdb is unverifiable without DNA. CDR3 length: 15 residues. The germline gives CDR1 SGHDN, CDR2 FVKESK. CDR3 amino acids: CASSQRGPMQETQYF.

This chain uses TRBV7-2 with TRBJ2-7; lacking DNA, the TRBD2 call made by TCRdb goes unchecked. CDR1 is SGHTA and CDR2 is FQGNSA in the germline V gene. CDR3 length equals 15 residues. The CDR3 protein is CASNLGGEGSYEQYF.

This rearrangement joins TRBV28 to TRBJ2-3. Germline V gives CDR1 MDHEN, CDR2 SYDVKM. CDR3 length equals 14 residues. This CDR3 is CASSLWTSSDTQYF.

The rearrangement joins TRBV7-3 to TRBJ2-1; lacking DNA, the TRBD2 call made by TCRdb goes unchecked. Germline loops: CDR1 SGHTA, CDR2 FQGTGA. The CDR3 has 19 amino acids. CDR3 region: CASSSVGLAGGRSYNEQFF.

The chain uses TRBV9 and TRBJ1-4. There are 14 residues in the CDR3. CDR1 and CDR2 from the germline V gene are SGDLS and YYNGEE. The CDR3 spells CASSSDGTNEKLFF. The full variable domain, its missing parts supplied by reference TRBV9 and TRBJ1-4, is DSGVTQTPKHLITATGQRVTLRCSPRSGDLSVYWYQQSLDQGLQFLIQYYNGEERAKGNILERFSAQQFPDLHSELNLSSLELGDSALYFCASSSDGTNEKLFFGSGTQLSVL.

The chain joins TRBV7-8 to TRBJ2-7; TCRdb reports TRBD2, a call that lacks DNA to check it against. The CDR3 covers 16 residues. Germline V gene lookup returns CDR1 SGHVS and CDR2 FQNEAQ. The chain's CDR3 is CASSSQGGITPYEQYF.

The V gene is TRBV5-1, the J gene TRBJ2-7; TCRdb lists TRBD1, though no DNA is available to test this call. CDR3 length: 14 residues. Germline V CDR1 and CDR2: SGHRS, YFSETQ. CDR3 in amino acids: CASSFPPRHEPEYF.

The J gene is TRBJ1-2, the V gene TRBV7-2; TCRdb gives TRBD1 as the D gene, but with no DNA this cannot be confirmed. The CDR3 spans 13 residues. From germline, CDR1 is SGHTA and CDR2 FQGNSA. CDR3 loop: CASRRTGSSGYTF.

This chain links TRBV19 with TRBJ1-1. This CDR3 contains 14 residues. CDR1 is LNHDA, CDR2 SQIVND, per germline (reference sequence). The CDR3: CASSIAIGSERAFF.

The chain links TRBV18 to TRBJ2-3; TCRdb's D gene call, TRBD2, goes unchecked for lack of DNA. CDR3 length: 16 amino acids. The germline V gene encodes CDR1 KGHSH and CDR2 LQKENI. The CDR3: CASSKIGLSSTDTQYF. Complete variable domain (other parts from reference TRBV18 and TRBJ2-3): NAGVMQNPRHLVRRRGQEARLRCSPMKGHSHVYWYRQLPEEGLKFMVYLQKENIIDESGMPKERFSAEFPKEGPSILRIQQVVRGDSAAYFCASSKIGLSSTDTQYFGPGTRLTVL.

This chain links TRBV3-1 with TRBJ2-7; TCRdb's D gene call, TRBD2, goes unchecked for lack of DNA. CDR1 LGHDT and CDR2 YNNKEL come from the germline V gene (reference sequence). The CDR3 loop spans 17 amino acids. CDR3 in amino acids: CASSLHSGKGGTYEQYF.

The chain carries TRBV24-1 and TRBJ1-5; TCRdb reports TRBD1, a call that lacks DNA to check it against. This CDR3 region has 14 residues. CDR1 is KGHDR and CDR2 is SFDVKD in the germline V gene. CDR3 residues: CATSDPTGAQPQHF.

The J gene is TRBJ2-2, the V gene TRBV20-1; absent DNA, TCRdb's TRBD1 call cannot be checked. The CDR3 totals 14 residues. CDR1 and CDR2 (germline): DFQATT, SNEGSKA (reference sequence). The CDR3 sequence is CSARRTQGAGELFF.

This chain connects TRBV4-1 to TRBJ2-7; TCRdb indicates TRBD1, and absent DNA this call remains unverified. Germline assignment: CDR1 MGHRA and CDR2 YSYEKL. The CDR3 spans 14 residues. The CDR3 here is CASSQPGQLYEQYF.

The CDR3 here is CSARDTSAGMRNTQYF. This chain uses TRBV20-1 with TRBJ2-3; the TCRdb D gene call, TRBD2, has no DNA to confirm it. The CDR3 loop spans 16 amino acids. The germline gives CDR1 DFQATT, CDR2 SNEGSKA (reference sequence).

This chain's CDR3 is CASSQAAGTQSYGYTF. The chain has TRBV4-1 and TRBJ1-2; without DNA, the TCRdb call of TRBD1 cannot be checked. The V gene's germline CDR1 is MGHRA and CDR2 YSYEKL. CDR3 size: 16 residues.

The chain joins TRBV7-9 to TRBJ1-2; TCRdb reports TRBD1, a call that lacks DNA to check it against. Per germline, CDR1 SEHNR and CDR2 FQNEAQ (reference sequence). This CDR3 comprises 13 residues. CDR3 sequence reads: CASSSGGFSGYTF. Complete variable domain (other parts from reference TRBV7-9 and TRBJ1-2): DTGVSQNPRHKITKRGQNVTFRCDPISEHNRLYWYRQTLGQGPEFLTYFQNEAQLEKSRLLSDRFSAERPKGSFSTLEIQRTEQGDSAMYLCASSSGGFSGYTFGSGTRLTVV.

The V and J genes are TRBV20-1 and TRBJ2-2; TCRdb indicates TRBD2, and absent DNA this call remains unverified. Germline V gene sequence: CDR1 DFQATT, CDR2 SNEGSKA (reference sequence). This CDR3 has 15 residues. The chain's CDR3 is CSANPAGRTTGELFF.

J is TRBJ1-5 and V is TRBV12-3 or TRBV12-4; TCRdb gives TRBD1 as the D gene, but with no DNA this cannot be confirmed. This CDR3 is built from 16 residues. CDR3 sequence reads: CASSSPVGASNQPQHF.

The chain recombines TRBV5-1 with TRBJ2-1; TCRdb gives TRBD1 as the D gene, but with no DNA this cannot be confirmed. Germline V gene data show CDR1 as SGHRS and CDR2 as YFSETQ. This CDR3 contains 14 residues. This CDR3 is CASSTGTLFNEQFF.

J is TRBJ1-6 and V is TRBV18. The CDR3 sequence is 15 residues long. Germline V gene sequence: CDR1 KGHSH, CDR2 LQKENI. The CDR3 is CASSPQGTGNSPLHF.

The J gene is TRBJ2-5, the V gene TRBV20-1; the D call of TRBD2 rests on TCRdb alone, since no DNA is present to check it. The germline V gene has CDR1 DFQATT and CDR2 SNEGSKA (reference sequence). The CDR3 consists of 13 residues. The CDR3: CSARTRRQETQYF.

The chain uses TRBV18 and TRBJ1-1. Germline V CDR1 and CDR2: KGHSH, LQKENI. The CDR3 length is 15 residues. CDR3 amino acids: CASSATEYMNTEAFF.